These T cell receptor beta chains were read from a single sample in a study of blood T cell repertoires in COVID-19. Measured with immunoSEQ multiplex PCR; TCRdb has only the in-frame clones, and not every one. The data hold under 90,000 clones, with around 75% observed a single time. The sequenced sample consisted of peripheral blood. The receptors stem from an elderly woman with active or convalescent COVID-19. The CDR3 runs from the conserved cysteine through the conserved F or W. D genes are given only for firm matches. The size field is filled for only some rows; it gives once, few, many or a size class.

V gene	J gene	D gene	clone size	CDR3 DNA	CDR3 protein
TRBV12-3/TRBV12-4	TRBJ1-1	-	-	TGTGCCAGCAGCCCGGGACTGCACACTGAAGCTTTCTTT	CASSPGLHTEAFF
TRBV12-1	TRBJ1-4	-	-	TGTGCCAGCAGCTTTGCCCCCTCTAAACTCTCGATTAATGAAAAACTGTTTTTT	CASSFAPSKLSINEKLFF
TRBV7-2	TRBJ1-1	-	-	TGTGCCAGCAGCCCAGGGGCGGCGAACACTGAAGCTTTCTTT	CASSPGAANTEAFF
TRBV7-2	TRBJ2-7	-	few	TGTGCCAGCAGCTTAGAGAGGGGGAACTACGAGCAGTACTTC	CASSLERGNYEQYF
TRBV7-2	TRBJ2-1	TRBD1	once	TGTGCCAGCAGGGGGGGGACAGGGAACAATGAGCAGTTCTTC	CASRGGTGNNEQFF
TRBV7-2	TRBJ2-5	-	few	TGTGCCAGCAGCTCGCGTAGCGGAAAAGAGACCCAGTACTTC	CASSSRSGKETQYF
TRBV6-2/TRBV6-3	TRBJ2-5	TRBD2	-	TGTGCCAGCAGTTACCCTCTCGGACTAGCGGGAAGCCAAGAGACCCAGTACTTC	CASSYPLGLAGSQETQYF
TRBV28	TRBJ2-2	-	-	TGTGCCAGCAGTTTTGGACACCAAGGCACCGGGGAGCTGTTTTTT	CASSFGHQGTGELFF
TRBV7-2	TRBJ1-5	TRBD1	-	TGTGCCAGCAGCGAGACCGGGACAGGGGGCCGACAGCCCCAGCATTTT	CASSETGTGGRQPQHF
TRBV5-5	TRBJ1-4	-	once	TGTGCCAGCAGCTTGGTCTGGGAGAGAGACAATGAAAAACTGTTTTTT	CASSLVWERDNEKLFF
TRBV5-1	TRBJ2-1	TRBD2	-	TGCGCCAGCAGCTTGGTAGCGGGGGGGCCCAATGAGCAGTTCTTC	CASSLVAGGPNEQFF
TRBV13	TRBJ2-7	TRBD1	-	TGTGCCAGCAGCTTACCCGGGCAGGGGGACGAGCAGTACTTC	CASSLPGQGDEQYF
TRBV27	TRBJ2-3	-	-	TGTGCCAGCAGTCTGAGACTCATACCCACAGATACGCAGTATTTT	CASSLRLIPTDTQYF
TRBV6-5	TRBJ1-1	-	-	TGTGCCAGCAGTTACTACAATGAAGCTTTCTTT	CASSYYNEAFF
TRBV30	TRBJ2-5	-	-	TGTGCCTGGAGTGTGACATTGACCTCTGAAGAGACCCAGTACTTC	CAWSVTLTSEETQYF
TRBV19	TRBJ2-7	-	-	TGTGCCAGTAACCCAGCCGGACTCAACTACGAGCAGTACTTC	CASNPAGLNYEQYF
TRBV5-4	TRBJ1-1	-	once	TGTGCCAGCAGCTATTCAGGGAACACTGAAGCTTTCTTT	CASSYSGNTEAFF
TRBV5-4	TRBJ1-1	TRBD1	-	TGTGCCAGCAGCTTCCAGGGGGGCAACACTGAAGCTTTCTTT	CASSFQGGNTEAFF
TRBV5-1	TRBJ1-2	TRBD1	-	TGCGCCAGCAGCACAGGGGTAGGGTATGGCTACACCTTC	CASSTGVGYGYTF
TRBV10-2	TRBJ1-3	-	-	TGCGCCAGCAGTGAACCGCCGGGGGCTGGAAACACCATATATTTT	CASSEPPGAGNTIYF
TRBV2	TRBJ2-3	TRBD2	-	TGTGCCAGCAAGGGACTAGCGAACACAGATACGCAGTATTTT	CASKGLANTDTQYF
TRBV3-1/TRBV3-2	TRBJ2-7	-	-	TGTGCCAGCAGTAGGGGGGGCTACGAGCAGTACTTC	CASSRGGYEQYF
TRBV12-3/TRBV12-4	TRBJ2-7	-	-	TGTGCCCAAACCGAGGTCGAGCAGTACTTC	CAQTEVEQYF
TRBV19	TRBJ2-1	TRBD1	once	TGTGCCAGTAGCCATTCCGGGACAGGGGGCTACAATGAGCAGTTCTTC	CASSHSGTGGYNEQFF
TRBV28	TRBJ2-1	TRBD2	-	TGTGCCAGCGGGACTAGCGGGGGTCCCAATGAGCAGTTCTTC	CASGTSGGPNEQFF
TRBV10-2	TRBJ1-1	-	-	TGCGCCAGCAGCCAAGACTCCCCCACTTTCTTT	CASSQDSPTFF
TRBV2	TRBJ2-5	TRBD1	-	TGTGCCAGCAGTCCTGACAGGGCTGGTGAGACCCAGTACTTC	CASSPDRAGETQYF
TRBV29-1	TRBJ2-7	TRBD1	once	TGCAGCGTTGAAGGGGGGACCGGGACAGGCTTGTGGGAGCAGTACTTC	CSVEGGTGTGLWEQYF
TRBV4-2	TRBJ2-2	-	-	TGTGCCAGCAGCTCCCGGGGGGACACAAACACCGGGGAGCTGTTTTTT	CASSSRGDTNTGELFF
TRBV28	TRBJ2-5	TRBD2	-	TGTGCCAGCAGTTTAGCGGGAGGGCCTCTGGAGACCCAGTACTTC	CASSLAGGPLETQYF
TRBV19	TRBJ1-5	TRBD1	-	TGTGCCAGTAGTATCCGGGACAGAGACAATCAGCCCCAGCATTTT	CASSIRDRDNQPQHF
TRBV2	TRBJ1-2	-	-	TGTGCCAGCAGTGTGGTGCAGGGTGTAGGCTACACCTTC	CASSVVQGVGYTF
TRBV5-4	TRBJ2-2	TRBD2	-	TGTGCCAGCAGCCGTGGAGGGACTAGCGGGAGCACCGGGGAGCTGTTTTTT	CASSRGGTSGSTGELFF
TRBV30	TRBJ2-4	-	-	TGTGCCTGGAACAAGCGGCTAGCCAAAAACATTCAGTACTTC	CAWNKRLAKNIQYF
TRBV3-1/TRBV3-2	TRBJ2-1	-	-	TGTGCCAGCAGCCAAGGACTAAGTTTGCTCAATGAGCAGTTCTTC	CASSQGLSLLNEQFF
TRBV10-3	TRBJ1-2	-	-	TGTGCCATCGGGGGCGGCTACACCTTC	CAIGGGYTF
TRBV27	TRBJ2-1	-	-	TGTGCCAGCAGTTTTTGGGGGAGGGGGGGCAATGAGCAGTTCTTC	CASSFWGRGGNEQFF
TRBV18	TRBJ2-7	-	few	TGTGCCAGCTCACCACCCGCAACTAGTAGCGAGCAGTACTTC	CASSPPATSSEQYF
TRBV28	TRBJ2-2	-	-	TGTGCCAGCAGTGGTCCAGGGAACACCGGGGAGCTGTTTTTT	CASSGPGNTGELFF
TRBV27	TRBJ2-2	TRBD1	few	TGTGCCAGCAGTCCACAGGGGCGAAGAGTAACCGGGGAGCTGTTTTTT	CASSPQGRRVTGELFF
TRBV11-3	TRBJ1-3	TRBD1	-	TGTGCCAGCAGCTTAGGGGACAGCTCTGGAAACACCATATATTTT	CASSLGDSSGNTIYF
TRBV5-4	TRBJ2-1	-	-	TGTGCCAGCAGCTTGGGTTTATCAGGGAACAATGAGCAGTTCTTC	CASSLGLSGNNEQFF
TRBV6-5	TRBJ1-6	TRBD1	-	TGTGCCATCACAGGGGGCGCAGCTTCACCCCTCCACTTT	CAITGGAASPLHF
TRBV5-6	TRBJ2-3	-	-	TGTGCCAGCAGCTTGACTAGCACAGATACGCAGTATTTT	CASSLTSTDTQYF
TRBV27	TRBJ2-5	TRBD2	-	TGTGCCAGCAGTTTGGGGAGGACTAGCGGGATGAACTTGGAGACCCAGTACTTC	CASSLGRTSGMNLETQYF
TRBV7-9	TRBJ1-5	-	-	TGTGCCAGCAGCCTGGACAGTTTACAGCCCCAGCATTTT	CASSLDSLQPQHF
TRBV3-1/TRBV3-2	TRBJ1-1	-	-	TGTGCCAGCAGCCAAGAGGGGACAAACACTGAAGCTTTCTTT	CASSQEGTNTEAFF
TRBV18	TRBJ2-2	TRBD2	-	TGTGCCAGCTCACCGGCACTAGCGGGGGACACCGGGGAGCTGTTTTTT	CASSPALAGDTGELFF
TRBV3-1/TRBV3-2	TRBJ1-1	TRBD1	-	TGTGCCAGCAGCCACGGGACAGTGAACACTGAAGCTTTCTTT	CASSHGTVNTEAFF
TRBV7-2	TRBJ2-7	-	-	TGTGCCAGCAGCTTTCTCTCCTACGAGCAGTACTTC	CASSFLSYEQYF
TRBV4-2	TRBJ2-1	TRBD2	-	TGTGCCAGCAGCCAAAGAGTGAGATCCGGGACTAGCAATGAGCAGTTCTTC	CASSQRVRSGTSNEQFF
TRBV6-2/TRBV6-3	TRBJ2-7	-	few	TGTGCCAGCAGTTGGCTGGTCTACGAGCAGTACTTC	CASSWLVYEQYF
TRBV10-3	TRBJ2-3	TRBD2	-	TGTGCCATCAGTGAGGGTGTAGCGGGGGTTACAGATACGCAGTATTTT	CAISEGVAGVTDTQYF
TRBV11-2	TRBJ1-1	TRBD1	once	TGTGCCAGCAGCTTGGACAGGGCAGGAACTGAAGCTTTCTTT	CASSLDRAGTEAFF
TRBV5-6	TRBJ2-7	TRBD1	-	TGTGCCAGCAGCTTGGGGGACAGGGGCTACGAGCAGTACTTC	CASSLGDRGYEQYF
TRBV7-7	TRBJ1-1	-	-	TGTGCTAGCAGCAACAGGGTGGGTACTGAAGCTTTCTTT	CASSNRVGTEAFF
TRBV18	TRBJ2-7	-	-	TGTGCCAGCTCACCCGTAAAGATGGACATTTCCTACGAGCAGTACTTC	CASSPVKMDISYEQYF